This passage covers 5 T cell receptor beta chains from one sample sequenced in a study of T cell repertoires in ileal Crohn's disease. Measured with immunoSEQ multiplex PCR; TCRdb has only the in-frame clones, and not every one. This table holds roughly 2,200 clones, 93% found once. Documented time point: inflamed ileum from the surgical specimen. Sequenced material: ileal tissue. Receptors were obtained from an adult with Crohn's disease.

The V and J genes are TRBV9 and TRBJ1-2; D might be TRBD1 (5 bases). CDR1 is SGDLS, CDR2 YYNGEE, per germline. V lost 0 bases and J 7 bases, leaving 16 bases between the germline ends. This CDR3 spans 15 amino acids. The CDR3 loop is CASSVEEAGWRGYTF. The CDR3, as DNA: TGTGCCAGCAGCGTAGAAGAGGCAGGGTGGCGTGGCTACACCTTC.

This chain uses TRBV18 with TRBJ1-3; 10 bases line up with TRBD1. Germline-derived CDR1 and CDR2 are KGHSH and LQKENI. J gave up 7 bases and V 0 bases, and 3 bases lay outside the gene matches. The CDR3 sequence is 15 residues long. The CDR3 DNA sequence: TGTGCCAGCTCACCACCCGGACAGGGGGATAACACCATATATTTT. Encoded protein: CASSPPGQGDNTIYF.

This clone has a single count. The chain couples TRBV5-1 to TRBJ1-5, with D possibly TRBD1 on 5 matching bases. This CDR3 is built from 13 residues. Deletions cut 5 bases from V and 2 bases from J, with 8 bases between. The germline V gene has CDR1 SGHRS and CDR2 YFSETQ. CDR3 sequence (DNA): TGCGCCAGCAGTCAGGGTGGCAATCAGCCCCAGCATTTT. This encodes CASSQGGNQPQHF.

To note about this clone: The same CDR3 is also encoded by other DNA sequences in this sample. The gene calls are TRBV7-6 and TRBJ2-7; D is tentatively TRBD1 or TRBD2 (5 bases each). This CDR3 spans 13 amino acids. Trimming removed 3 bases at V and 3 bases at J, with 9 bases between. Germline V lookup: CDR1 SGHVS, CDR2 FNYEAQ. The CDR3 reads CASSLGPNYEQYF. The DNA of the CDR3 is TGTGCCAGCAGCTTGGGACCGAACTACGAGCAGTACTTC.

V gene TRBV10-3 combines with J gene TRBJ2-7; possibly TRBD1 for D (6 bases). V dropped 8 bases and J dropped 2 bases, with 16 bases sitting between them. CDR1 ENHRY and CDR2 SYGVKD come from the germline V gene. This CDR3 region has 14 residues. The CDR3 DNA reads as TGTGCCATCGGCCCTTTACAGGGTCCCTACGAGCAGTACTTC. It is translated as CAIGPLQGPYEQYF.